This is a list of T cell receptor beta chains from one sample in a study of identical twins. TCRdb used MiXCR to reprocess the 5' RACE reads, holding one entry per CDR3 protein. The profile covers approximately 1.8 million distinct CDR3 sequences, with about 32% appearing a single time and under 0.35% taken by the ten largest. The sequenced material came from cord blood. These receptor sequences come from a newborn girl in good health. Each CDR3 is given with its conserved first and last residue. A D gene is named only where the DNA matches it firmly. For some rows the clone size is stated as once, few or many, or as a class when expanded; others skip it.

>TRBV5-1|TRBJ2-7|NA|15|TRBD2
CASSGSLAGVHEQYF
TGCGCCAGCAGCGGGTCACTAGCGGGGGTCCACGAGCAGTACTTC
>TRBV4-1|TRBJ1-2|few|17|NA
CASSQDERGTGKYGYTF
TGCGCCAGCAGCCAAGATGAGCGCGGGACCGGGAAATATGGCTACACCTTC
>TRBV7-9|TRBJ2-7|NA|12|NA
CASSRDRLEQYF
TGTGCCAGCAGCCGTGACAGGCTGGAGCAGTACTTC
>TRBV5-1|TRBJ2-3|NA|16|NA
CASSLTRLVGSDTQYF
TGCGCCAGCAGCTTGACTCGACTAGTCGGCTCAGATACGCAGTATTTT
>TRBV25-1|TRBJ2-3|NA|14|NA
CASSESAHAGFQYF
TGTGCCAGCAGTGAATCCGCTCACGCGGGATTTCAGTATTTT
>TRBV11-2|TRBJ1-5|NA|14|NA
CASSLGTSNQPKHF
TGTGCCAGCAGCTTAGGGACCTCAAATCAGCCCAAGCATTTT
>TRBV20-1|TRBJ2-3|NA|12|NA
CSARLGSDTQYF
TGCAGTGCTAGGTTGGGCTCAGATACGCAGTATTTT
>TRBV28|TRBJ2-7|few|15|TRBD1
CASSDYRGPVYEQYF
TGTGCCAGCAGTGATTATAGGGGGCCAGTCTACGAGCAGTACTTC
>TRBV20-1|TRBJ2-7|many|12|NA
CSANLRSYEQYF
TGCAGTGCTAATCTTAGATCCTACGAGCAGTACTTC
>TRBV14|TRBJ2-2|few|16|TRBD2
CASSQALAGVTGELFF
TGTGCCAGCAGCCAAGCGCTAGCGGGAGTTACCGGGGAGCTGTTTTTT
>TRBV24-1|TRBJ2-5|few|15|TRBD2
CATSVRLAGGDEQYF
TGTGCCACCAGTGTCCGGCTAGCGGGAGGCGATGAGCAGTACTTC
>TRBV24-1|TRBJ2-5|NA|15|NA
CATSDRGIYQETQYF
TGTGCCACCAGTGATAGGGGGATTTACCAAGAGACCCAGTACTTC
>TRBV7-9|TRBJ1-1|NA|14|TRBD1
CASSPQGVRIEAFF
TGTGCCAGCAGCCCACAGGGGGTGAGAATTGAAGCTTTCTTT
>TRBV20-1|TRBJ1-5|NA|16|NA
CSARSATGARNQPQHF
TGCAGTGCTAGATCCGCTACAGGTGCGCGCAATCAGCCCCAGCATTTT
>TRBV3-1|TRBJ2-5|few|16|NA
CASSQDLRGPRETQYF
TGTGCCAGCAGCCAAGATCTCCGGGGCCCTCGGGAGACCCAGTACTTC
>TRBV3-1|TRBJ1-5|NA|13|NA
CASSQDPPSPQHF
TGTGCCAGCAGCCAAGATCCCCCTTCGCCCCAGCATTTT
>TRBV5-1|TRBJ2-1|NA|15|NA
CASSLPLARYNEQFF
TGCGCCAGCAGCTTGCCCCTAGCCCGCTACAATGAGCAGTTCTTC
>TRBV28|TRBJ2-1|NA|13|NA
CASRSQLGIEQFF
TGTGCCAGCAGGTCCCAACTAGGGATTGAGCAGTTCTTC
>TRBV2|TRBJ1-2|NA|14|NA
CARRGKGANYGYTF
TGTGCCAGGAGGGGGAAGGGGGCTAACTATGGCTACACCTTC
>TRBV2|TRBJ1-5|NA|17|TRBD1
CASSGTGMQYSNQPQHF
TGTGCCAGCAGTGGGACAGGGATGCAGTATAGCAATCAGCCCCAGCATTTT
>TRBV29-1|TRBJ2-3|few|12|NA
CSDRQNTDTQYF
TGCAGCGACAGACAGAATACAGATACGCAGTATTTT
>TRBV27|TRBJ1-2|NA|15|NA
CASSLSSGRAYGYTF
TGCGCCAGCAGTTTGAGTTCGGGCAGGGCCTATGGCTACACCTTC
>TRBV21-1|TRBJ2-2|few|16|NA
CASSQWLAANTGELFF
TGTGCCAGCAGCCAGTGGCTAGCGGCGAACACCGGGGAGCTGTTTTTT